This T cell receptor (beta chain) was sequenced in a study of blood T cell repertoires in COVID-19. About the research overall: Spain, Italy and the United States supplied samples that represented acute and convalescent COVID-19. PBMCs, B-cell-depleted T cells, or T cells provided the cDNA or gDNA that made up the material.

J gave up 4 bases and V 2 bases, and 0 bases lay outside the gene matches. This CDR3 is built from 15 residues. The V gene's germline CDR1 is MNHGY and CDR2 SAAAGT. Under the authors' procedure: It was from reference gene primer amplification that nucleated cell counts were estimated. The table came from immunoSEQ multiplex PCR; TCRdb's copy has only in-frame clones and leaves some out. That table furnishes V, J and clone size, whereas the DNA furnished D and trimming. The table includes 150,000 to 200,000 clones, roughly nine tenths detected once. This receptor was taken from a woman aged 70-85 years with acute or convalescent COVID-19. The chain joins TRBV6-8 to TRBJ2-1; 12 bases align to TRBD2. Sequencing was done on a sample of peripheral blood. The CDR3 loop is CASSYTSGRYNEQFF. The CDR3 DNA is TGTGCCAGCAGTTACACTAGCGGGAGGTACAATGAGCAGTTCTTC.